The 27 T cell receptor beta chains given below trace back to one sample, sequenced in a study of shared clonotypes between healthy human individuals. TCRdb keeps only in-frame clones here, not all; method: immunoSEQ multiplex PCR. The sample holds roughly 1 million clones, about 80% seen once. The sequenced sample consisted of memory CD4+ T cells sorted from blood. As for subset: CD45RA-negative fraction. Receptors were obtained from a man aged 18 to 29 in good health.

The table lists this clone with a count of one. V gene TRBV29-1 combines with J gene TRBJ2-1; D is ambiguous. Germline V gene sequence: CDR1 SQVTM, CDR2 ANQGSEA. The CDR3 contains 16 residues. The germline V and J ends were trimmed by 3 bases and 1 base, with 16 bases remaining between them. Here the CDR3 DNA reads TGCAGCGTTGAGCCTGCTAGTGTTGGGTCCTACAATGAGCAGTTCTTC. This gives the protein CSVEPASVGSYNEQFF.

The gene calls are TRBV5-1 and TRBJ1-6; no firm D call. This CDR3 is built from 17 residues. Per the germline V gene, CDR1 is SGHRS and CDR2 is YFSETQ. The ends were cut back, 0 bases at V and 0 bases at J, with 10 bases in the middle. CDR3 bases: TGCGCCAGCAGCTTGGCCGGGTTTAGCTCCTATAATTCACCCCTCCACTTT. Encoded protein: CASSLAGFSSYNSPLHF.

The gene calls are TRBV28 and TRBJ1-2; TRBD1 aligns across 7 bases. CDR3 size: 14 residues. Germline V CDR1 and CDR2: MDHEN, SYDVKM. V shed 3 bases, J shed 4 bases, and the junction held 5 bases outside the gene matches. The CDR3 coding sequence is TGTGCCAGCAGTTTTCTGACAGGGTCCTATGGCTACACCTTC. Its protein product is CASSFLTGSYGYTF.

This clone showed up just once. The CDR3 is CAWSPDSSYNSPLHF. CDR3 in DNA: TGTGCCTGGAGCCCGGACAGCTCCTATAATTCACCCCTCCACTTT. The V and J genes are TRBV30 and TRBJ1-6; D may be TRBD1 (6 bases). This CDR3 region has 15 residues. Germline CDR1 and CDR2: GTSNPN and SVGIG (reference sequence). V dropped 3 bases and J dropped 0 bases, with 9 bases sitting between them.

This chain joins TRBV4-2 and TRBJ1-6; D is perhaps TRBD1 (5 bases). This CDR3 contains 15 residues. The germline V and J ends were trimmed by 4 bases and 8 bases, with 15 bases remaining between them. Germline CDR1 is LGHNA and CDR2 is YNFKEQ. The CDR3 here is CASSRRQGEDSPLHF. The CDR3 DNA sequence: TGTGCCAGCAGCCGGCGGCAGGGAGAAGATTCACCCCTCCACTTT.

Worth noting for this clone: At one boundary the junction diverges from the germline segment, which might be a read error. CDR3 nucleotide sequence: TGTGCTAGCAGCCAAAGGGTACAAGAGACCCAGTACTTC. Translation gives CASSQRVQETQYF. V usage is TRBV7-7 and J usage is TRBJ2-5; D remains unclear. Germline CDR1 reads SSHAT; CDR2 reads FNYEAQ (reference sequence). The CDR3 sequence is 13 residues long.

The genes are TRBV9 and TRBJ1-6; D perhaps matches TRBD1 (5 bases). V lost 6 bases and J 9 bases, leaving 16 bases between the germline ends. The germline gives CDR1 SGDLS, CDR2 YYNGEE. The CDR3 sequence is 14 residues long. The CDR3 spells CASTQGAAGSPLHF. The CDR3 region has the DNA TGTGCCAGCACTCAGGGAGCTGCAGGTTCACCCCTCCACTTT.

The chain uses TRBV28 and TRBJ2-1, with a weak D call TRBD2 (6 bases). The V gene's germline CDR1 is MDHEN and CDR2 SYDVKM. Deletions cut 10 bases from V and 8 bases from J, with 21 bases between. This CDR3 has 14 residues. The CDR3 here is CATIGAGSVDEQFF. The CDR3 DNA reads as TGTGCCACCATAGGTGCGGGGTCGGTCGATGAGCAGTTCTTC. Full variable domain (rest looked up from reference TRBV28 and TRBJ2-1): DVKVTQSSRYLVKRTGEKVFLECVQDMDHENMFWYRQDPGLGLRLIYFSYDVKMKEKGDIPEGYSVSREKKERFSLILESASTNQTSMYLCATIGAGSVDEQFFGPGTRLTVL.

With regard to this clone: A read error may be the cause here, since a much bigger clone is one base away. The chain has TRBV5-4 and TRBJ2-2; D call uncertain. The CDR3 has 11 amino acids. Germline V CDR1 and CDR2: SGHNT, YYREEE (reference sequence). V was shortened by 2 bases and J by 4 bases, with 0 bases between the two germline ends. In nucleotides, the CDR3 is TGTGCCAGCAGCTTCACCGGGGAGCTGTTTTTT. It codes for CASSFTGELFF.

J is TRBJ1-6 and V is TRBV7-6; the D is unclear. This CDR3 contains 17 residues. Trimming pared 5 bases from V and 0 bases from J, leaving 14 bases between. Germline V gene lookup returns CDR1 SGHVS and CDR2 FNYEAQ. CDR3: CASSPGTISSYNSPLHF. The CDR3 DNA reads TGTGCCAGCAGCCCGGGAACTATTAGCTCCTATAATTCACCCCTCCACTTT.

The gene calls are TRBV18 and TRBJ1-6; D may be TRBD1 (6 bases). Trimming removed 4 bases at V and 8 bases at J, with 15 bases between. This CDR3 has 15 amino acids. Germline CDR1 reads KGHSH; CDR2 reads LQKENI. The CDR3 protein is CASSLTGNRDSPLHF. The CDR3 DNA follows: TGTGCCAGCTCACTTACAGGGAATAGAGATTCACCCCTCCACTTT.

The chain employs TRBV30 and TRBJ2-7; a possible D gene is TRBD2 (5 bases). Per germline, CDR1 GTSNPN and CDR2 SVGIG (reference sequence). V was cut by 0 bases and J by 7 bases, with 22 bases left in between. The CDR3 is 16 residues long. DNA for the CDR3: TGTGCCTGGAGTGTACGTGGAGCTTTAAAGCCGGGGGAGCAGTACTTC. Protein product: CAWSVRGALKPGEQYF.

For the CDR3, the DNA is TGTGCCAGCTCTCCAATTCGGGTAGCGGGAGCTTACGAGCAGTACTTC. This sequence encodes CASSPIRVAGAYEQYF. The chain uses TRBV18 and TRBJ2-7, with 9 bases fitting TRBD2. This CDR3 is built from 16 residues. Germline-derived CDR1 and CDR2 are KGHSH and LQKENI. V lost 6 bases, J lost 4 bases, and 13 bases stayed unmatched.

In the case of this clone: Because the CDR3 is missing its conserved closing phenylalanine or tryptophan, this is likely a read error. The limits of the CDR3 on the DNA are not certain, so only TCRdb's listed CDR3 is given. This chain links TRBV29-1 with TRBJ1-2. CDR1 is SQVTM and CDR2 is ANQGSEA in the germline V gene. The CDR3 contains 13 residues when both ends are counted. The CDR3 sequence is CSVEDGGLETTSY.

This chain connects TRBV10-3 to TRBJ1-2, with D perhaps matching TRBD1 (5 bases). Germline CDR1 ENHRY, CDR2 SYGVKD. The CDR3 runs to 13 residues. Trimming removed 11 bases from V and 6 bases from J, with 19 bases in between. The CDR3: CAVDTGDGHGYTF. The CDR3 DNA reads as TGTGCCGTAGATACGGGGGATGGGCATGGCTACACCTTC.

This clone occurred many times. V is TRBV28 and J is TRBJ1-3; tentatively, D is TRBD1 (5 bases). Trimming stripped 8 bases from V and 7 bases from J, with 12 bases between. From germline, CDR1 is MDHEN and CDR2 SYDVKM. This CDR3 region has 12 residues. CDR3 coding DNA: TGTGCCAGCGAACGTCGGGGGAACACCATATATTTT. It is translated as CASERRGNTIYF.

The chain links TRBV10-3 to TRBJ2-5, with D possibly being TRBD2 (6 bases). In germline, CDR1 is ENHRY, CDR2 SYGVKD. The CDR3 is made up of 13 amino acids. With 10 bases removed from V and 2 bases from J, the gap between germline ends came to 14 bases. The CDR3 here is CATASGVQETQYF. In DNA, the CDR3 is TGTGCCACCGCCTCGGGGGTACAAGAGACCCAGTACTTC.

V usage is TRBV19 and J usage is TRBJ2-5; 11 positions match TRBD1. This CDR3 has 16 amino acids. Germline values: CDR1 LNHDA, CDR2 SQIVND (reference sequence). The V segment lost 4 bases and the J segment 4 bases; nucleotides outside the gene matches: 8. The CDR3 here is CASSTGTGGSGETQYF. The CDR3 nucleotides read TGTGCCAGTAGTACGGGGACAGGGGGTTCAGGAGAGACCCAGTACTTC. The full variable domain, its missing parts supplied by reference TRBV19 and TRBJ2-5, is DGGITQSPKYLFRKEGQNVTLSCEQNLNHDAMYWYRQDPGQGLRLIYYSQIVNDFQKGDIAEGYSVSREKKESFPLTVTSAQKNPTAFYLCASSTGTGGSGETQYFGPGTRLLVL.

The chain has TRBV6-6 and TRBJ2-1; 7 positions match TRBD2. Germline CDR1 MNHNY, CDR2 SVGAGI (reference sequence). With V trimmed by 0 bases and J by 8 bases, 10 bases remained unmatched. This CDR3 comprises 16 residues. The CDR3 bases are TGTGCCAGCAGTTACTCTTGGGGGAGGGCCGGAGATGAGCAGTTCTTC. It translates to CASSYSWGRAGDEQFF.

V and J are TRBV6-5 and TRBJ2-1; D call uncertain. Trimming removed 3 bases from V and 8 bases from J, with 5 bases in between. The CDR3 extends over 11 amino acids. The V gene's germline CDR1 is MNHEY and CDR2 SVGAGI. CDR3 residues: CASSYDYEQFF. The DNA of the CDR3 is TGTGCCAGCAGTTATGACTATGAGCAGTTCTTC.

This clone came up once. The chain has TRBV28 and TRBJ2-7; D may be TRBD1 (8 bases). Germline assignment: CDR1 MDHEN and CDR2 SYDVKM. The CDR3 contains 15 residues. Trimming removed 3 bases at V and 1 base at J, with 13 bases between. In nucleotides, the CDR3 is TGTGCCAGCAGTTTCAGGGGGCGGGGGTCCTACGAGCAGTACTTC. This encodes CASSFRGRGSYEQYF.

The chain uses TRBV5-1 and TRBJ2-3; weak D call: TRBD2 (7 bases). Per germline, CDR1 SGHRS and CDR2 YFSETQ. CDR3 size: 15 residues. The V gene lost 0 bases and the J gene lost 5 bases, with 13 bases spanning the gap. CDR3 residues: CASSLAGGREDTQYF. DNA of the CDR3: TGCGCCAGCAGCTTGGCCGGGGGGCGAGAAGATACGCAGTATTTT.

The CDR3 region has the DNA TGTGCCAGCAGCCCTGAATTAGAGGGGAAGACCGTCCAGCATTTT. It translates to CASSPELEGKTVQHF. V and J are TRBV14 and TRBJ1-5; D perhaps matches TRBD1 (5 bases). Trimming pared 4 bases from V and 12 bases from J, leaving 22 bases between. The germline V gene encodes CDR1 SGHDN and CDR2 FVKESK. This CDR3 is built from 15 residues.

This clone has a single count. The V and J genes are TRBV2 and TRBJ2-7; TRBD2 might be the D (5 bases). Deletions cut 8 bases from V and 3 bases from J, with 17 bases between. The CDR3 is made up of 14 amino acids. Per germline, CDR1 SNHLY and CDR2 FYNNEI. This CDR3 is CASRRDSAYYEQYF. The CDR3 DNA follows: TGTGCCAGCCGCCGGGATTCAGCTTACTACGAGCAGTACTTC.

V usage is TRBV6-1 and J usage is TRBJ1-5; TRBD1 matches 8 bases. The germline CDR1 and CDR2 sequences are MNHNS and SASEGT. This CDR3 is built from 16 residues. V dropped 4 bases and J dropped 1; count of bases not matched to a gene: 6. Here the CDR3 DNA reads TGTGCCAGCAGTGGGACAGGGATGAGGAGCAATCAGCCCCAGCATTTT. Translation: CASSGTGMRSNQPQHF.

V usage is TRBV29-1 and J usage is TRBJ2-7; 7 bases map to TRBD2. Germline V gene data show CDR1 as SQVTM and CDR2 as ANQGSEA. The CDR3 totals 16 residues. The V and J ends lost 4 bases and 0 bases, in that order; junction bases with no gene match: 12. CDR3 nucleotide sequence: TGCAGCGTTGTCCTCGCGTTCCGGACTAGCTCCTACGAGCAGTACTTC. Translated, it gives CSVVLAFRTSSYEQYF.

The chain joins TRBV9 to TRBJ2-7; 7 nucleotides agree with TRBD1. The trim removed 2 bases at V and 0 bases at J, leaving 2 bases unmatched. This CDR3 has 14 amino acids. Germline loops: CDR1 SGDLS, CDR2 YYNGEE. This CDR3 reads CASSVRGSSYEQYF. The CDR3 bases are TGTGCCAGCAGCGTCAGGGGGAGCTCCTACGAGCAGTACTTC.